The rows below give T cell receptor beta chains drawn from one sample of a study of OX40 agonist ivuxolimab in advanced cancers. Clones were sequenced by immunoSEQ multiplex PCR, and TCRdb holds only the in-frame ones, with some missing. Among 92,000 or so clones listed, under 85% were seen once. This specimen was CD4+ or CD8+ T cells sorted from blood, taken in a trial of the OX40 agonist ivuxolimab. The source of these receptors is an adult with an advanced solid tumor such as melanoma, head and neck, liver or kidney cancer. Each CDR3 is given without its conserved first and last residue. For some rows the clone size is stated as once, few or many, or as a class when expanded; others skip it.

clone size,J gene,V gene,CDR3 length,CDR3 protein
once,TRBJ1-4,TRBV9,11,ASSPDRAEKLF
.,TRBJ2-3,TRBV7-9,12,ASSLRGRRDTQY
.,TRBJ1-6,TRBV4-1,11,ASSQDVGSPLH
.,TRBJ1-1,TRBV10-1,11,ATRQDLNTEAF
few,TRBJ1-3,TRBV18,14,ASSAGTHTSGNTIY
.,TRBJ1-1,TRBV10-1,11,ASRQGLNTEAF
.,TRBJ1-1,TRBV12-5,14,ASGLGRTIRPTEAF
.,TRBJ2-7,TRBV7-2,13,ASSLGGQGSYEQY
.,TRBJ1-1,TRBV7-2,14,ASSLEFPRQGSEAF
.,TRBJ1-1,TRBV7-2,11,ASSPSPTGYAF
.,TRBJ1-1,TRBV5-1,10,ASSPTGGAAF
few,TRBJ2-1,TRBV5-1,14,ASSFTGERSYNEQF
once,TRBJ1-1,TRBV10-3,9,ATETGAEAF
.,TRBJ1-2,TRBV7-2,10,ASSLDGYGYT
.,TRBJ1-1,TRBV18,13,ASSLEQGAGGEAF
.,TRBJ2-7,TRBV19,13,ASSKAPTGAYEQY
.,TRBJ2-7,TRBV19,13,ASSIAGTGSHEQY
.,TRBJ2-2,TRBV27,13,ASSLGGTNTGELF
.,TRBJ1-1,TRBV6-1,10,ASSVIGGGAF
.,TRBJ2-3,TRBV4-3,13,ASSQGSTSTDTQY
.,TRBJ1-4,TRBV7-2,11,ASSFPRAEKLF
.,TRBJ2-2,TRBV4-1,13,ASSHHGGATGELF
.,TRBJ2-2,TRBV19,12,ASSDLRSTGELF
.,TRBJ2-2,TRBV7-7,11,ASSLSPAGELF
.,TRBJ2-3,TRBV13,14,ASSSRTSGTTDTQY
.,TRBJ2-1,TRBV2,15,ASRDTRLSWGYNEQF
once,TRBJ2-3,TRBV6-5,14,ASSYSFGTITDTQY
.,TRBJ2-5,TRBV11-2,15,ASSTGPEAPTQETQY